The present TCR beta chain was sequenced within a study of cytomegalovirus exposure and HLA in healthy donors. This clone was detected once. Its specificity is unknown. This PCR relied on a set of 60 Vbeta primers and 13 Jbeta primers. TCRdb keeps only in-frame clones here, not all; method: immunoSEQ multiplex PCR. The table includes 250,000 to 350,000 clones, roughly 89% detected once. Study-wide findings and caveats: Reported results showed that the classifier diagnosed cytomegalovirus status with high specificity and sensitivity. Per a later analysis, HLA-associated TCR beta chains showed more clonal expansion than other, equally common TCR beta chains. By HLA locus, TCR association rates varied in a later analysis, with DRB1 showing the most and HLA-C the fewest.

This TCR was recovered from a man aged 35 to 55 in good health and CMV-seropositive. What was sequenced was PBMCs.

This CDR3 is CASSPSRQTSYEQYF. CDR3 in DNA: TGTGCCAGCAGCCCATCAAGACAGACCTCCTACGAGCAGTACTTC. The chain has TRBV14 and TRBJ2-7, with TRBD1 as a possible D gene (5 bases). The CDR3 spans 15 residues. The V end was cut by 4 bases, the J end by 0 bases, with 13 bases between. CDR1 SGHDN and CDR2 FVKESK come from the germline V gene.